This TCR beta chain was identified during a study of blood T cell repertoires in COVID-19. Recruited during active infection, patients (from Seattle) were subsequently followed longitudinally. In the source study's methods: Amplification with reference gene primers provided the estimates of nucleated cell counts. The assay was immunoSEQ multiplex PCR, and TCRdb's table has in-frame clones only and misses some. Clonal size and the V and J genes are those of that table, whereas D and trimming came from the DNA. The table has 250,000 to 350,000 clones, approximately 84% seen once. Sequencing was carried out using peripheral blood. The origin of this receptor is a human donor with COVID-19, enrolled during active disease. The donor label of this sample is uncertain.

This CDR3 is CASSYRAGGFNEQYF. The DNA of the CDR3 is TGTGCCAGCAGTTACAGAGCGGGAGGCTTCAACGAGCAGTACTTC. The chain couples TRBV6-2 or TRBV6-3 to TRBJ2-7, with 9 bases aligning to TRBD2. Germline assignment: CDR1 MNHEY and CDR2 SVGEGT. V lost 2 bases and J lost 5; bases outside the gene matches: 7. The CDR3 is made up of 15 amino acids.